This T cell receptor (beta chain) came from a study of shared clonotypes between healthy human individuals. Naive-designated CD8 cells lacked CD45RO, were positively enriched for CCR7, and omitted terminally differentiated effector memory CD45RA+ cells. Sequencing used immunoSEQ multiplex PCR; TCRdb keeps in-frame clones, though not all of them. The profile shows 600,000 or so clones, 95% to 98% of them singletons. This clonotype was obtained from a man younger than 40 in good health. The source material was naive CD8+ T cells sorted from blood.

The DNA of the CDR3 is TGTGCCAGCAGCTGGGCCAGCGGGACAGGGTATTCAGGCGAGCAGTACTTC. It is translated as CASSWASGTGYSGEQYF. J is TRBJ2-7 and V is TRBV5-4, with 9 bases aligning to TRBD1. CDR3 size: 17 residues. Germline loops: CDR1 SGHNT, CDR2 YYREEE (reference sequence). The V and J ends lost 3 bases and 6 bases, in that order; junction bases with no gene match: 16.